The TCR beta chain described here comes from a study of blood T cell repertoires in COVID-19. Turning to the study itself: PBMCs, B-cell-depleted T cells, or T cells were the source of the cDNA or gDNA that made up the material.

Some clones are missing from TCRdb's copy, which holds only in-frame ones; the method was immunoSEQ multiplex PCR. The sample includes around 150,000 clones, 84% of them seen just once. V shed 0 bases and J shed 1 base, with 12 bases lying between them. In germline, CDR1 is LGHDT, CDR2 YNNKEL (reference sequence). CDR3 size: 16 residues. Sequencing was done on a sample of peripheral blood. The receptor was isolated from a man between 65 and 85 years old with acute or convalescent COVID-19. The rearrangement uses TRBV3-1 (or the pseudogene TRBV3-2) and TRBJ1-1; a possible D gene is TRBD1 (6 bases). The CDR3 loop reads CASSQEFRGPNTEAFF. The CDR3 region has the DNA TGTGCCAGCAGCCAAGAGTTCAGGGGTCCGAACACTGAAGCTTTCTTT.